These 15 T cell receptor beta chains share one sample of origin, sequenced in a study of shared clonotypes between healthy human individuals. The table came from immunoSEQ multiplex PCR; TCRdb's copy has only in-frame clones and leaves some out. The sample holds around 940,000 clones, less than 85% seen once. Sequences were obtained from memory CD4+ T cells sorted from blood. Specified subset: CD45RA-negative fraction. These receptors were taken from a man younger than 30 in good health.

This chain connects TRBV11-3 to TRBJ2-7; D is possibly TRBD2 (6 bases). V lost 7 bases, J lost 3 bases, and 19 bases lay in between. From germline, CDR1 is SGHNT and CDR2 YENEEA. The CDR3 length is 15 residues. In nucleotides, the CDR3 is TGTGCCAGCACCGTACCAGGGAGGATTATCTACGAGCAGTACTTC. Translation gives CASTVPGRIIYEQYF.

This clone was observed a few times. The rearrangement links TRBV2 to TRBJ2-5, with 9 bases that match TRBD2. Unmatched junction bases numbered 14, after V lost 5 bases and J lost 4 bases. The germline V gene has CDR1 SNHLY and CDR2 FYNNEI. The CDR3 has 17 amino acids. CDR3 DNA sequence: TGTGCCAGCAGTTCTTCCGTCTTAGCGGGGGATAGAGAGACCCAGTACTTC. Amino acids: CASSSSVLAGDRETQYF. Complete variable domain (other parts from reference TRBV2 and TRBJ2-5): EPEVTQTPSHQVTQMGQEVILRCVPISNHLYFYWYRQILGQKVEFLVSFYNNEISEKSEIFDDQFSVERPDGSNFTLKIRSTKLEDSAMYFCASSSSVLAGDRETQYFGPGTRLLVL.

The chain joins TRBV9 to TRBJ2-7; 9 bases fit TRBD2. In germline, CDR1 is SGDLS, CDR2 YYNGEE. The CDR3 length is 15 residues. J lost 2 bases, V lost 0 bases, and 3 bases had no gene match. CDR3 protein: CASSVEAGGAYEQYF. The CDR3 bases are TGTGCCAGCAGCGTAGAGGCGGGAGGGGCCTACGAGCAGTACTTC.

CDR3 sequence: CASSYQGLEAFF. The CDR3 nucleotides are TGTGCCAGCAGTTACCAGGGGTTGGAAGCTTTCTTT. This chain links TRBV6-6 with TRBJ1-1; the D gene is possibly TRBD1 (6 bases). Trimming removed 2 bases from V and 8 bases from J, with 9 bases in between. The CDR3 covers 12 residues. Germline values: CDR1 MNHNY, CDR2 SVGAGI (reference sequence).

The CDR3 DNA sequence: TGTGCCAGCAAACCCGGACAGGGGGGGCATGAAGCTTTCTTT. This gives the protein CASKPGQGGHEAFF. The chain combines TRBV6-5 with TRBJ1-1; 10 nucleotides align to TRBD1. Germline values: CDR1 MNHEY, CDR2 SVGAGI. V trimming: 7 bases; J trimming: 7 bases; junction bases outside the gene matches: 9. This CDR3 contains 14 residues.

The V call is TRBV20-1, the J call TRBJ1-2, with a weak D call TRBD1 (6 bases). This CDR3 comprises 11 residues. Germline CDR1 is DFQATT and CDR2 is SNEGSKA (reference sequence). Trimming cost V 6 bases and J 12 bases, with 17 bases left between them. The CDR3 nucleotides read TGCAGTGCCCCGGACAGCTGGGGACACACCTTC. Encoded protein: CSAPDSWGHTF.

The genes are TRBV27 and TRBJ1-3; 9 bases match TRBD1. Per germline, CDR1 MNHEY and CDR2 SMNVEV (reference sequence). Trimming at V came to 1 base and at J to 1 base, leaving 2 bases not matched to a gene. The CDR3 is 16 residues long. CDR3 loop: CASSLYGTGSGNTIYF. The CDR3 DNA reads TGTGCCAGCAGTTTATACGGGACAGGGTCTGGAAACACCATATATTTT.

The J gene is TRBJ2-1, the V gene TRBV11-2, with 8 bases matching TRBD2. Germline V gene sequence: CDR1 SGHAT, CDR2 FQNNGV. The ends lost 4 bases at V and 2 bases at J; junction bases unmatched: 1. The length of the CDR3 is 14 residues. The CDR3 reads CASSSGRAYNEQFF. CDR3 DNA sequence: TGTGCCAGCAGCTCCGGGAGGGCCTACAATGAGCAGTTCTTC.

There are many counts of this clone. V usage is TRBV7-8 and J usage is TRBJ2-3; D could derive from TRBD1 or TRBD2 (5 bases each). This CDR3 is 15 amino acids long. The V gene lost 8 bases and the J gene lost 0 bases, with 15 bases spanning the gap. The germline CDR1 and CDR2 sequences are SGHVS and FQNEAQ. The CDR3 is CASRGEGLSTDTQYF. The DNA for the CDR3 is TGTGCCAGCCGCGGAGAGGGGCTCAGCACAGATACGCAGTATTTT.

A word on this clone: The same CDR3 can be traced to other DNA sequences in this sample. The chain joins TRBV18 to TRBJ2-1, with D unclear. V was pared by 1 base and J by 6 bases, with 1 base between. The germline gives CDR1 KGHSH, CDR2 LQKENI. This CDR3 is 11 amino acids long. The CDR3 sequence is CASSPLNEQFF. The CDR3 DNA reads TGTGCCAGCTCACCACTCAATGAGCAGTTCTTC.

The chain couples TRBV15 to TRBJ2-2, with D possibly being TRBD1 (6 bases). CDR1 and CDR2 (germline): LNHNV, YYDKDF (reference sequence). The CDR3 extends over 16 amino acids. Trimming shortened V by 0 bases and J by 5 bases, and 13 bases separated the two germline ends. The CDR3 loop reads CATSRDVTGPTGELFF. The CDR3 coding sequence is TGTGCCACCAGCAGAGATGTAACAGGGCCAACCGGGGAGCTGTTTTTT.

CDR3 in amino acids: CASSLAQRVMNTEAFF. The CDR3 nucleotides read TGTGCCAGCAGCTTAGCGCAGAGGGTCATGAACACTGAAGCTTTCTTT. The chain combines TRBV7-2 with TRBJ1-1; D call uncertain. CDR1 and CDR2 (germline): SGHTA, FQGNSA. Trimming stripped 0 bases from V and 0 bases from J, with 11 bases between. The length of the CDR3 is 16 residues.

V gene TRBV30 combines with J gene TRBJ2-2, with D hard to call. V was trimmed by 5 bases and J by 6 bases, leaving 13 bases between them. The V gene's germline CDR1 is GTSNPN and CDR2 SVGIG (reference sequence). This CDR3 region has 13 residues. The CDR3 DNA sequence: TGTGCCTGGGATATGCGTAGGGCCGGGGAGCTGTTTTTT. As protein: CAWDMRRAGELFF.

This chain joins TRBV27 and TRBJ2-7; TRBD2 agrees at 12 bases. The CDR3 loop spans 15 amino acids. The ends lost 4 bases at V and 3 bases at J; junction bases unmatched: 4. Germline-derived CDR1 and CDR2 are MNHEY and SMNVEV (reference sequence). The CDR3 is CASSSSGRDVYEQYF. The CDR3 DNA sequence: TGTGCCAGCAGTTCTAGCGGGAGGGACGTCTACGAGCAGTACTTC.

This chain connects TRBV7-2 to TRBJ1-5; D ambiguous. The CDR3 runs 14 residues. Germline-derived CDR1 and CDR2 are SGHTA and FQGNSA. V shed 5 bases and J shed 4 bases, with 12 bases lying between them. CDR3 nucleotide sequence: TGTGCCAGCAGCCCCCGGAGCGGGAATCAGCCCCAGCATTTT. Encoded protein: CASSPRSGNQPQHF.